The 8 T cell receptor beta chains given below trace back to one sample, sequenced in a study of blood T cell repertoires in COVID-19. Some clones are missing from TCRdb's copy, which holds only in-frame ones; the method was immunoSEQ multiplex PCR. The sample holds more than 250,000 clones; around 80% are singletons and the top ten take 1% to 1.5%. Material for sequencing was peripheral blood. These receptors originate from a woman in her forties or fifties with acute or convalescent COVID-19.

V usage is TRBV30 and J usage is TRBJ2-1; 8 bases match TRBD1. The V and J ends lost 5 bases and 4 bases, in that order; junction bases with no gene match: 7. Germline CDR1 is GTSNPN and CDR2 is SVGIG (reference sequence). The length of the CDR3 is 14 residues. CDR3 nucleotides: TGTGCCTGGGTTCAGGGGGCGAGTTACAATGAGCAGTTCTTC. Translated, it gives CAWVQGASYNEQFF.

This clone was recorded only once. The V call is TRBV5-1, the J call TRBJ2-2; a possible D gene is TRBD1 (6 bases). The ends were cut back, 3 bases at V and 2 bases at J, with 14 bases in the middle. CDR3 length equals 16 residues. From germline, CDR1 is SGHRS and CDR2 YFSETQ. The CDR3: CASSSPGTINTGELFF. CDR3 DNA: TGCGCCAGCAGCTCTCCCGGGACAATAAACACCGGGGAGCTGTTTTTT.

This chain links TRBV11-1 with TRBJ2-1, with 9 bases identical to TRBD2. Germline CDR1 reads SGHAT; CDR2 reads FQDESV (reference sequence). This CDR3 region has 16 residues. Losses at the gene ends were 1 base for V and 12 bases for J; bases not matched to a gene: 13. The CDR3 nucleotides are TGTGCCAGCAGCTTAGACAGCGGGAGGCCGGATCCATCGCAGTTCTTC. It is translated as CASSLDSGRPDPSQFF. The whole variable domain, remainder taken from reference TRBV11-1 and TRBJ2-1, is EAEVAQSPRYKITEKSQAVAFWCDPISGHATLYWYRQILGQGPELLVQFQDESVVDDSQLPKDRFSAERLKGVDSTLKIQPAELGDSAMYLCASSLDSGRPDPSQFFGPGTRLTVL.

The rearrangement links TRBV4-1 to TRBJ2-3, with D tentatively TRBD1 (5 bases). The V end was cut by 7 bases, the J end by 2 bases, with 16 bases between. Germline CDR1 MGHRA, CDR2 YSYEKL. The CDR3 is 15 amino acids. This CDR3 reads CASNLLWTTTDTQYF. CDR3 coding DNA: TGCGCCAGCAACCTGCTCTGGACAACCACAGATACGCAGTATTTT.

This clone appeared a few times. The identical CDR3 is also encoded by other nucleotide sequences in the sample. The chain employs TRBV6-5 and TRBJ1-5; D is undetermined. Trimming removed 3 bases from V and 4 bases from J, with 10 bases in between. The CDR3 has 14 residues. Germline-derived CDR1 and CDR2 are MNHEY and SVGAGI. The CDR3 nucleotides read TGTGCCAGCAGTTATTCACGCGGTAATCAGCCCCAGCATTTT. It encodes CASSYSRGNQPQHF.

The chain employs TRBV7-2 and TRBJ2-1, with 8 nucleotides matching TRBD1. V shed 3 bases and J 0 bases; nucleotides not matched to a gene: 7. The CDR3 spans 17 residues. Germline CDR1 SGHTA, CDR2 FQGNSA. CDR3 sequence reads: CASSFAGTGRSYNEQFF. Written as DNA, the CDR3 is TGTGCCAGCAGCTTTGCAGGGACAGGACGCTCCTACAATGAGCAGTTCTTC.

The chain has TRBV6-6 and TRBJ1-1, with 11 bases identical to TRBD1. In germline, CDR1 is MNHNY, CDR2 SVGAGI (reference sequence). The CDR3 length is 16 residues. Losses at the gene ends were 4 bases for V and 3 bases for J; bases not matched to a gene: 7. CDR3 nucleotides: TGTGCCAGCAGTTCGCGCGGACAGGGGGCATACACTGAAGCTTTCTTT. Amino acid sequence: CASSSRGQGAYTEAFF.

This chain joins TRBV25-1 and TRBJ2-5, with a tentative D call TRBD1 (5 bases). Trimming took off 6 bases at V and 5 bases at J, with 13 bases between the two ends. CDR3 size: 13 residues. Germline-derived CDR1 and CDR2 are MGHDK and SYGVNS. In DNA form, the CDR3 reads TGTGCCAGCAGCGTAGGGGCCTCGGAGACCCAGTACTTC. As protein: CASSVGASETQYF.